Sequencing of this TCR beta chain was carried out in a study of blood T cells in healthy people across ages (dated by TCRdb to between 2015 and 2017). Study-level background: In model experiments, template switching captured about one uniquely barcoded TCR beta cDNA molecule for every two T cells. Using deep sequencing normalized with unique cDNA molecular identifiers, the study measured how TCR beta repertoire diversity changes with age. The donors were divided into four age groups: young (average about 15 years), middle-aged (about 40), aged (about 62) and long-lived (nearly 85). Donors of different ages were randomly distributed across sequencing lanes to avoid experimental bias. Using the same blood draw, the study looked at two additional independent replicas of 1 million unique cDNA reads for two donors, one aged 18 to 30 and the other aged 80 or older.

At the junction V is shortened by 3 bases and J by 2 bases; bases outside the gene matches: 9. For CDR1 and CDR2, the germline V gene (reference sequence) lists LGHDT and YNNKEL. The CDR3 starts with the cysteine, ends with the phenylalanine, and has 16 residues. Only the CDR3 portion is preserved as DNA: 48 bases, with reading frame beginning at the first base. Receptor libraries were prepared by 5' RACE. The sequencer listed for this sample is Illumina HiSeq 2500. A second PCR of about 6 to 12 cycles was run with a J-beta primer mix and a sample-barcoded 5' primer. A unique molecular identifier was introduced onto each TCR beta cDNA molecule by a template-switch 5' adaptor carrying 12 random nucleotides. Each sample yielded at least 3 million CDR3-containing paired-end reads. The Mint cDNA synthesis kit, primed by a TRBC-specific oligonucleotide, was used to synthesize first-strand cDNA from all RNA. All cDNA was treated with uracil-DNA glycosylase and then went through a first 18-cycle PCR with the universal primers M1SS and BC2_uni_R. Under the source paper's analysis protocol: Normalization of each sample was performed by random selection of 1 million high-quality reads, each carrying a distinct molecular identifier. Reads sharing molecular identifiers were discarded rather than binned into consensus sequences. MiTCR, with a Q25 quality threshold and the strictest error-elimination algorithm, was used for CDR3 identification, clonotype clustering and error correction. Lower-bound total TCR beta diversity was estimated with a nonparametric unseen species model using Euler transformation. The public reads were reanalyzed by TCRdb: fastp trimming at Q25, MiXCR alignment, in-frame beta chains only. CDR3 protein duplicates are merged, each entry listing the most common genes and DNA. The V and J calls follow TCRdb's processing rather than the paper's. Within this sample are around 1,000,000 distinct CDR3 sequences, with under 40% of them counted one time only. The ten largest clones represent about an eighth of the sample.

With regard to this clonotype: What this receptor recognizes is not known. Base qualities were left out, and no much larger clone turns up one base away.

General findings and caveats noted by the study authors: As age increased, observed TCR beta diversity per million T cells dropped in a roughly linear way, and a significant reduction was already evident by age 40. Since profiling was done on bulk unsorted PBMCs, naive and antigen-experienced compartments could not be conclusively compared. There was a strong correlation between observed TCR beta diversity and the percentage of naive T cells measured by flow cytometry. Compared with the aged group, more naive CD4+ T cells, fewer expanded clones and increased TCR diversity were shown by the long-lived group, suggesting age selection. Total diversity estimates from one million sequenced T cells were considered lower bounds and underestimates. Because the CMV infection status of the donors was unknown, age-related changes in expanded clonotypes may potentially have been confounded.

Donors were around 37 systemically healthy Caucasian individuals from Russia aged about 6 to 100 years. Each donor gave around 9 milliliters of peripheral blood, collected into EDTA-treated Vacutainer tubes. Ficoll-Paque density-gradient centrifugation was used to isolate PBMCs, with at least 7 million per sample. Total RNA, at least 5 micrograms per sample, was extracted from PBMCs with Trizol reagent. For every donor, an aliquot of PBMCs went through flow cytometry to measure the percentages of naive CD45RAhigh/CD27high T cells. The source is a young man in good health. The sequenced sample was blood. Rearrangement joined TRBV3-1 to TRBJ1-1, with TRBD1 matching 7 junction bases. The nucleotides read TGTGCCAGCAGCCAGTCCCCACAGGGGTATAACACTGAAGCTTTCTTT. Its amino acids are CASSQSPQGYNTEAFF.